This record looks at one T cell receptor (beta chain) sequence and its context. Its antigen is not identified. Produced via immunoSEQ multiplex PCR; TCRdb's table is partial and in-frame only. The sample consists of some 72,000 clones, roughly 90% of them appearing once. The sample belongs to a study of OX40 agonist ivuxolimab in advanced cancers. Overall study context: Checkpoint inhibitors had been given previously to 40% of patients. Study-level points and caveats: The 0.1-3.0 mg/kg partial responders had among the lowest clonal expansion. Doses of 0.1 to 3.0 mg/kg were accompanied by clonal expansion of CD4+ and CD8+ blood T cells by week 6.

V shed 6 bases, J shed 7 bases, and the junction held 8 bases outside the gene matches. The CDR3 is 16 amino acids. In germline, CDR1 is MNHEY, CDR2 SMNVEV (reference sequence). Systemic immunosuppression or a history of autoimmune disease excluded patients. The rearrangement uses TRBV27 and TRBJ2-1, with 14 positions matching TRBD2. This sequence originates from an adult with an advanced solid tumor such as melanoma, head and neck, liver or kidney cancer. Sample: CD4+ or CD8+ T cells sorted from blood, taken in a trial of the OX40 agonist ivuxolimab. The CDR3: CASSRLAGGPRNEQFF. Written as DNA, the CDR3 is TGTGCCAGCAGCAGACTAGCGGGAGGGCCTCGAAATGAGCAGTTCTTC.